Included here is one TCR beta chain sequence, with context. For each CDR3 protein, TCRdb gives one entry from its re-call of the 5' RACE reads, without DNA. With 400,000 to 550,000 distinct CDR3 sequences in the sample, the ten largest clones hold under 7.5%. The sample is drawn from a study of T cells expressing NK-cell markers. Study at large: Sorted T-cell subsets CD3+CD56+NKG2C+, CD3+CD56+NKG2C- and CD3+CD56-NKG2C+ were TCR beta-sequenced.

There are 15 residues in the CDR3. The source of this sequence is a woman aged 18-70 years in good health. The sample comprised blood T cells: a sorted CD56 or NKG2C T cell subset, CD4+ or CD8+ T cells, or bulk PBMC T cells (not recorded which). The rearrangement links TRBV12-3 or TRBV12-4 to TRBJ2-2; TCRdb's assignment of TRBD1 cannot be checked, as there is no DNA. CDR3 sequence: CASSYRGANTGELFF.